This entry lists 17 T cell receptor beta chains sequenced from one sample in a study of T cell responses to AZD1222 COVID-19 vaccine. Measured with immunoSEQ multiplex PCR; TCRdb has only the in-frame clones, and not every one. Seen here are about 100,000 clones, approximately 90% observed once, and the top ten hold about 15%. This specimen consisted of peripheral blood, obtained on day 0 of AZD1222 vaccination. The receptors stem from an adult in good health.

V gene TRBV9 combines with J gene TRBJ1-4, with D perhaps TRBD1 (5 bases). Trimming removed 0 bases from V and 0 bases from J, with 15 bases in between. Germline CDR1 and CDR2: SGDLS and YYNGEE. This CDR3 region has 18 residues. The CDR3 coding sequence is TGTGCCAGCAGCGTAGACGCAGGCGACAGTGCAACTAATGAAAAACTGTTTTTT. Amino acids: CASSVDAGDSATNEKLFF.

This clone is categorized as medium-sized (0.01 to 0.1%). Other DNA sequences in the same sample also yield this CDR3. This chain connects TRBV5-6 to TRBJ1-2; TRBD1 might be the D (6 bases). This CDR3 is 12 amino acids long. Germline V gene data show CDR1 as SGHDT and CDR2 as YYEEEE. V dropped 4 bases and J dropped 3 bases, with 7 bases sitting between them. CDR3 amino acids: CASSRGDYGYTF. CDR3 in DNA: TGTGCCAGCAGCAGGGGGGACTATGGCTACACCTTC.

V and J are TRBV5-1 and TRBJ1-1; weak D call: TRBD1 (6 bases). Trimming shortened V by 4 bases and J by 11 bases, and 15 bases separated the two germline ends. Germline V gives CDR1 SGHRS, CDR2 YFSETQ. CDR3 length: 12 amino acids. CDR3 amino acids: CASSPSGEWAFF. CDR3 coding DNA: TGCGCCAGCAGCCCGTCAGGGGAATGGGCTTTCTTT.

V is TRBV27 and J is TRBJ2-1, with TRBD1 as a possible D gene (7 bases). CDR3 length: 13 residues. CDR1 MNHEY and CDR2 SMNVEV come from the germline V gene (reference sequence). With 7 bases removed from V and 11 bases from J, the gap between germline ends came to 18 bases. This CDR3 reads CASTPLGGGQQFF. In DNA form, the CDR3 reads TGTGCCAGCACCCCACTAGGAGGGGGCCAGCAGTTCTTC.

This chain connects TRBV5-5 to TRBJ2-5; a weak D match, TRBD1 (5 bases). Germline-derived CDR1 and CDR2 are SGHKS and YYEKEE (reference sequence). The CDR3 has 13 residues. Trimming pared 5 bases from V and 4 bases from J, leaving 12 bases between. For the CDR3, the DNA is TGTGCCAGCAGGCTAGGGGTAGGAGAGACCCAGTACTTC. Its protein product is CASRLGVGETQYF.

CDR3 in amino acids: CASSITSYSYEQYF. CDR3 bases: TGTGCCAGCAGTATAACTAGCTACTCCTACGAGCAGTACTTC. This chain links TRBV27 with TRBJ2-7, with D possibly matching TRBD2 (6 bases). The CDR3 runs 14 residues. Trimming stripped 5 bases from V and 0 bases from J, with 11 bases between. The V gene's germline CDR1 is MNHEY and CDR2 SMNVEV (reference sequence).

The CDR3 reads CASSDVGAFTDTQYF. CDR3 DNA: TGTGCCAGCAGTGATGTGGGGGCCTTCACAGATACGCAGTATTTT. The V gene is TRBV2, the J gene TRBJ2-3; D perhaps matches TRBD1 (6 bases). The CDR3 runs 15 residues. V was clipped by 3 bases and J by 2 bases, with 12 bases between them. The germline V gene encodes CDR1 SNHLY and CDR2 FYNNEI.

The chain combines TRBV6-5 with TRBJ1-6; TRBD1 agrees at 8 bases. The CDR3 has 14 amino acids. In germline, CDR1 is MNHEY, CDR2 SVGAGI. V shed 2 bases, J shed 8 bases, and the junction held 2 bases outside the gene matches. The CDR3 DNA sequence: TGTGCCAGCAGTTACACACAGGGGGATTCACCCCTCCACTTT. Protein sequence: CASSYTQGDSPLHF.

The V and J genes are TRBV7-2 and TRBJ1-3; D ambiguous. CDR3 length: 13 residues. Trimming took off 6 bases at V and 0 bases at J, with 6 bases between the two ends. The germline gives CDR1 SGHTA, CDR2 FQGNSA. CDR3 sequence reads: CASRPGSGNTIYF. CDR3 nucleotides: TGTGCCAGCAGACCAGGCTCTGGAAACACCATATATTTT.

The V and J genes are TRBV5-4 and TRBJ2-7, with D hard to call. This CDR3 spans 14 amino acids. Germline lookup yields CDR1 SGHNT and CDR2 YYREEE (reference sequence). The ends were cut back, 4 bases at V and 5 bases at J, with 16 bases in the middle. The chain's CDR3 is CASSAPGLPNEQYF. The CDR3 DNA sequence: TGTGCCAGCAGCGCCCCAGGTCTCCCCAACGAGCAGTACTTC.

The genes are TRBV10-2 and TRBJ2-7, with D possibly being TRBD2 (5 bases). CDR1 and CDR2 from the germline V gene are WSHSY and SAAADI. Deletions cut 2 bases from V and 3 bases from J, with 17 bases between. The CDR3 length is 16 residues. The CDR3 DNA reads TGCGCCAGCAGTGAGGGCGGACGAGGGCGCGGCTACGAGCAGTACTTC. This encodes CASSEGGRGRGYEQYF.

This chain connects TRBV27 to TRBJ1-2, with D unresolved. The CDR3 runs to 14 residues. Trimming cost V 2 bases and J 3 bases, with 10 bases left between them. Germline CDR1 MNHEY, CDR2 SMNVEV (reference sequence). CDR3 in DNA: TGTGCCAGCAGTTTAAAGGGTAAAGACTATGGCTACACCTTC. Residues: CASSLKGKDYGYTF.

The rearrangement links TRBV10-3 to TRBJ2-7, with D uncertain. The CDR3 runs to 15 residues. The V gene lost 2 bases and the J gene lost 2 bases, with 13 bases spanning the gap. Germline assignment: CDR1 ENHRY and CDR2 SYGVKD. CDR3 in DNA: TGTGCCATCAGTGAGAATGCCATGGGTCCCTACGAGCAGTACTTC. Translation gives CAISENAMGPYEQYF.

V gene TRBV3-1 (or the pseudogene TRBV3-2) combines with J gene TRBJ1-4; D call uncertain. The CDR3 has 16 residues. Germline V gene sequence: CDR1 LGHDT, CDR2 YNNKEL (reference sequence). V was clipped by 0 bases and J by 4 bases, with 12 bases between them. CDR3 bases: TGTGCCAGCAGCCAAGATGGGTCTGGGAATAATGAAAAACTGTTTTTT. Residues: CASSQDGSGNNEKLFF.

The V call is TRBV2, the J call TRBJ1-2; TRBD1 might be the D (5 bases). The CDR3 has 13 residues. CDR1 and CDR2 from the germline V gene are SNHLY and FYNNEI. Between the trimmed V and J ends, which lost 6 bases and 5 bases, there was a span of 13 bases. Written as DNA, the CDR3 is TGTGCCAGCAGGGGAGACAGCGGTTATGGCTACACCTTC. This sequence encodes CASRGDSGYGYTF. The entire variable domain, with the rest obtained from reference TRBV2 and TRBJ1-2, is as follows: EPEVTQTPSHQVTQMGQEVILRCVPISNHLYFYWYRQILGQKVEFLVSFYNNEISEKSEIFDDQFSVERPDGSNFTLKIRSTKLEDSAMYFCASRGDSGYGYTFGSGTRLTVV.

J is TRBJ2-5 and V is TRBV5-4, with D hard to call. The V and J ends lost 0 bases and 9 bases respectively, with 9 bases between them. The germline V gene encodes CDR1 SGHNT and CDR2 YYREEE (reference sequence). The CDR3 covers 12 residues. CDR3 DNA sequence: TGTGCCAGCAGCTTGGATCTCAAGGCCCAGTACTTC. This codes for CASSLDLKAQYF.

As to this clone: The junction departs from germline at one end; a sequencing error may be responsible. The chain has TRBV5-5 and TRBJ1-4; D gene unclear. The CDR3 length is 14 residues. The germline V gene has CDR1 SGHKS and CDR2 YYEKEE (reference sequence). Written as DNA, the CDR3 is TGTGCCAGCGGCTTTACGGCAGTAAATGAAAAACTGTTTTTT. It specifies CASGFTAVNEKLFF. The full variable domain, in which reference TRBV5-5 and TRBJ1-4 provide the parts outside the CDR3, is DAGVTQSPTHLIKTRGQQVTLRCSPISGHKSVSWYQQVLGQGPQFIFQYYEKEERGRGNFPDRFSARQFPNYSSELNVNALLLGDSALYLCASGFTAVNEKLFFGSGTQLSVL.